This TCR beta chain was identified during a study of spatial heterogeneity in lung cancer. Study information: Untreated early-stage non-small cell lung cancer patients, fewer than 85 in total, were the donors. Median follow-up for sequenced PBMC samples was around two years after resection, when such samples existed. The average appearance count of each unique TCR and UMI combination in raw reads was more than 9.5.

The time point: blood at routine non-recurrence follow-up after resection. Unsorted samples of tumor, nontumor lung or frozen PBMC had their whole RNA sequenced. MiXCR, applied by TCRdb to the 5' RACE reads, yields one record per CDR3 protein. This sample has tens of thousands of distinct CDR3 sequences; roughly a fifth occur once, and the top ten carry 20% to 25%. The sample here was PBMCs, taken at follow-up. The TCR was taken from a male donor with early-stage non-small cell lung cancer.

The DNA for the CDR3 is TGTGCCACCAGTGCGACAGACACCGGGGAGCTGTTTTTT. It translates to CATSATDTGELFF. The chain recombines TRBV24-1 with TRBJ2-2; possible D gene TRBD1, 5 bases. Germline V gene sequence: CDR1 KGHDR, CDR2 SFDVKD. The V and J ends lost 5 bases and 3 bases respectively, with 6 bases between them. This CDR3 is 13 amino acids long.